This TCR beta chain was identified during a study of blood T cells in healthy people across ages (dated by TCRdb to the mid-2010s). About the full investigation: In model experiments, roughly one uniquely barcoded TCR beta cDNA molecule per two T cells was captured by template switching. To avoid experimental bias, donors of different ages were randomly spread across the sequencing lanes. The study analyzed two additional independent replicas of 1 million unique cDNA reads from the same blood draw for two donors, one aged 18 to 30 and one aged 80 or older. The study measured age-related changes in TCR beta repertoire diversity using deep sequencing normalized with unique cDNA molecular identifiers. Four age groups were formed from the donors: young (average around 15 years), middle-aged (just under 40), aged (about 62) and long-lived (about 75). Broad study findings and their caveats: Compared with the aged group, the long-lived group had more naive CD4+ T cells, fewer expanded clones and increased TCR diversity, a pattern suggesting age selection. Total diversity estimates from one million sequenced T cells were considered lower bounds and underestimates. Because the CMV infection status of the donors was unknown, age-related changes in expanded clonotypes may potentially have been confounded. Since profiling was done on bulk unsorted PBMCs, naive and antigen-experienced compartments could not be conclusively compared. As age increased, observed TCR beta diversity per million T cells dropped in a roughly linear way, and a significant reduction was already evident by age 40. A strong correlation was found between observed TCR beta diversity and the percentage of naive T cells measured by flow cytometry.

The donors were roughly 40 Caucasian individuals from Russia, aged about 6 to 95 years, who were systemically healthy. About 10 milliliters of peripheral blood were collected from each donor into EDTA-treated Vacutainer tubes. Ficoll-Paque density-gradient centrifugation was used to isolate PBMCs, with at least 7 million per sample. Total RNA, at least 5.5 micrograms per sample, was extracted from PBMCs with Trizol reagent. Naive CD45RAhigh/CD27high T cell percentages were measured by flow cytometry on a PBMC aliquot from every donor. CDR1 and CDR2 are drawn from the germline V gene: MNHEY, SVGAGI. The CDR3 numbers 14 residues from cysteine through phenylalanine. Only CDR3 DNA is held: 42 bases, read in frame from base 1. V is pared back by 8 bases and J by 3 bases, with 14 bases lying between the germline termini. Library preparation used 5' RACE. The sequencing machine was an Illumina HiSeq 2500. A second PCR of about 6 to 12 cycles was performed with a sample-barcoded 5' primer and a J-beta primer mix. Each TCR beta cDNA molecule received a unique molecular identifier from a template-switch 5' adaptor carrying 12 random nucleotides. Each sample yielded at least 2.5 million CDR3-containing paired-end reads. All of the RNA was converted into first-strand cDNA using the Mint cDNA synthesis kit, with a TRBC-specific oligonucleotide serving as the primer. All cDNA was treated with uracil-DNA glycosylase and then went through a first 18-cycle PCR with the universal primers M1SS and BC2_uni_R. The published analysis was carried out like this. For normalization, 1 million high-quality reads were randomly selected from each sample, with every read carrying a distinct molecular identifier. Instead of being binned into consensus sequences, reads with shared molecular identifiers were discarded. MiTCR, with a Q25 quality threshold and the strictest error-elimination algorithm, was used for CDR3 identification, clonotype clustering and error correction. A nonparametric unseen species model using Euler transformation provided a lower-bound estimate of total TCR beta diversity. Using fastp trimming at Q25 and MiXCR clonotype assembly, TCRdb reanalyzed the public sequencing data and kept in-frame beta chains. Identical CDR3 proteins give one entry, which carries the most common genes and DNA. In this record, the V and J calls reflect TCRdb's handling and not the investigators' own analysis. The sample table contains roughly 1.7 million distinct CDR3 sequences; only one count was recorded for roughly 32% of them. About 11% of the sample goes to the ten largest clones.

Notes on this clonotype: Its target antigen remains unknown. Base qualities are not provided; no much larger clone lies one nucleotide away.

This receptor was obtained from a woman younger than 45 in good health. Sequencing was performed on blood. In this chain, TRBV6-5 is recombined with TRBJ1-5, with the D gene not confidently named. The CDR3 loop reads CASGQGRYNQPQHF. The nucleotide sequence is given as TGTGCCAGCGGCCAAGGGAGGTACAATCAGCCCCAGCATTTT.